Listed here are 3 T cell receptor beta chains from one sample, sequenced in a study of shared clonotypes between healthy human individuals. Method: immunoSEQ multiplex PCR; TCRdb's copy keeps in-frame clones and lacks some. The table has 2 million to 2.5 million clones, over 85% seen once; the top ten hold approximately 0.37%. Sequenced input: naive CD4+ T cells from PBMCs. Subset: CD45RA+ positively selected. The receptors were sampled from a man younger than 30 in good health. Some clones in this sample may be carry-over from other donors' samples.

The V call is TRBV7-2, the J call TRBJ2-7; possibly TRBD1 for D (6 bases). Deletions cut 5 bases from V and 3 bases from J, with 17 bases between. The CDR3 has 15 amino acids. CDR1 is SGHTA, CDR2 FQGNSA, per germline. The CDR3 loop is CASSQASTGNYEQYF. The CDR3 nucleotides read TGTGCCAGCAGCCAAGCCTCTACAGGGAACTACGAGCAGTACTTC.

This chain connects TRBV6-5 to TRBJ2-5; 8 nucleotides match TRBD1. Germline CDR1 is MNHEY and CDR2 is SVGAGI. The CDR3 loop spans 14 amino acids. Trimming at V came to 7 bases and at J to 2 bases, leaving 6 bases not matched to a gene. The chain's CDR3 is CASTTGDSQETQYF. CDR3 nucleotide sequence: TGTGCCAGCACGACAGGGGATTCGCAAGAGACCCAGTACTTC.

The rearrangement links TRBV11-2 to TRBJ2-1; perhaps TRBD2 as D (6 bases). V was cut by 4 bases and J by 5 bases, with 9 bases left in between. The germline gives CDR1 SGHAT, CDR2 FQNNGV. The CDR3 is made up of 13 amino acids. This CDR3 is CASSSGLHNEQFF. In nucleotides, the CDR3 is TGTGCCAGCAGCTCGGGACTTCACAATGAGCAGTTCTTC.